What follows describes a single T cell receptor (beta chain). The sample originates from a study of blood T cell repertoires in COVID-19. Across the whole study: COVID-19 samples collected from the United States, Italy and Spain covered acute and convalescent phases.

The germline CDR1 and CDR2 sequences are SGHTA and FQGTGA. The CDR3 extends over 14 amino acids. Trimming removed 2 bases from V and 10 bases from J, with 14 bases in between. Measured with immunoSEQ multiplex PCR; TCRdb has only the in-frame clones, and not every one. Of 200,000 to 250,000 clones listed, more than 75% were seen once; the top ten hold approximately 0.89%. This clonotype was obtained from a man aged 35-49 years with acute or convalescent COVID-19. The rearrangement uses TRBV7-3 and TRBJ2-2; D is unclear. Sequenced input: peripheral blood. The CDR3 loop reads CASSLAPFGVELFF. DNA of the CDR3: TGTGCCAGCAGCTTAGCACCCTTTGGAGTGGAGCTGTTTTTT.